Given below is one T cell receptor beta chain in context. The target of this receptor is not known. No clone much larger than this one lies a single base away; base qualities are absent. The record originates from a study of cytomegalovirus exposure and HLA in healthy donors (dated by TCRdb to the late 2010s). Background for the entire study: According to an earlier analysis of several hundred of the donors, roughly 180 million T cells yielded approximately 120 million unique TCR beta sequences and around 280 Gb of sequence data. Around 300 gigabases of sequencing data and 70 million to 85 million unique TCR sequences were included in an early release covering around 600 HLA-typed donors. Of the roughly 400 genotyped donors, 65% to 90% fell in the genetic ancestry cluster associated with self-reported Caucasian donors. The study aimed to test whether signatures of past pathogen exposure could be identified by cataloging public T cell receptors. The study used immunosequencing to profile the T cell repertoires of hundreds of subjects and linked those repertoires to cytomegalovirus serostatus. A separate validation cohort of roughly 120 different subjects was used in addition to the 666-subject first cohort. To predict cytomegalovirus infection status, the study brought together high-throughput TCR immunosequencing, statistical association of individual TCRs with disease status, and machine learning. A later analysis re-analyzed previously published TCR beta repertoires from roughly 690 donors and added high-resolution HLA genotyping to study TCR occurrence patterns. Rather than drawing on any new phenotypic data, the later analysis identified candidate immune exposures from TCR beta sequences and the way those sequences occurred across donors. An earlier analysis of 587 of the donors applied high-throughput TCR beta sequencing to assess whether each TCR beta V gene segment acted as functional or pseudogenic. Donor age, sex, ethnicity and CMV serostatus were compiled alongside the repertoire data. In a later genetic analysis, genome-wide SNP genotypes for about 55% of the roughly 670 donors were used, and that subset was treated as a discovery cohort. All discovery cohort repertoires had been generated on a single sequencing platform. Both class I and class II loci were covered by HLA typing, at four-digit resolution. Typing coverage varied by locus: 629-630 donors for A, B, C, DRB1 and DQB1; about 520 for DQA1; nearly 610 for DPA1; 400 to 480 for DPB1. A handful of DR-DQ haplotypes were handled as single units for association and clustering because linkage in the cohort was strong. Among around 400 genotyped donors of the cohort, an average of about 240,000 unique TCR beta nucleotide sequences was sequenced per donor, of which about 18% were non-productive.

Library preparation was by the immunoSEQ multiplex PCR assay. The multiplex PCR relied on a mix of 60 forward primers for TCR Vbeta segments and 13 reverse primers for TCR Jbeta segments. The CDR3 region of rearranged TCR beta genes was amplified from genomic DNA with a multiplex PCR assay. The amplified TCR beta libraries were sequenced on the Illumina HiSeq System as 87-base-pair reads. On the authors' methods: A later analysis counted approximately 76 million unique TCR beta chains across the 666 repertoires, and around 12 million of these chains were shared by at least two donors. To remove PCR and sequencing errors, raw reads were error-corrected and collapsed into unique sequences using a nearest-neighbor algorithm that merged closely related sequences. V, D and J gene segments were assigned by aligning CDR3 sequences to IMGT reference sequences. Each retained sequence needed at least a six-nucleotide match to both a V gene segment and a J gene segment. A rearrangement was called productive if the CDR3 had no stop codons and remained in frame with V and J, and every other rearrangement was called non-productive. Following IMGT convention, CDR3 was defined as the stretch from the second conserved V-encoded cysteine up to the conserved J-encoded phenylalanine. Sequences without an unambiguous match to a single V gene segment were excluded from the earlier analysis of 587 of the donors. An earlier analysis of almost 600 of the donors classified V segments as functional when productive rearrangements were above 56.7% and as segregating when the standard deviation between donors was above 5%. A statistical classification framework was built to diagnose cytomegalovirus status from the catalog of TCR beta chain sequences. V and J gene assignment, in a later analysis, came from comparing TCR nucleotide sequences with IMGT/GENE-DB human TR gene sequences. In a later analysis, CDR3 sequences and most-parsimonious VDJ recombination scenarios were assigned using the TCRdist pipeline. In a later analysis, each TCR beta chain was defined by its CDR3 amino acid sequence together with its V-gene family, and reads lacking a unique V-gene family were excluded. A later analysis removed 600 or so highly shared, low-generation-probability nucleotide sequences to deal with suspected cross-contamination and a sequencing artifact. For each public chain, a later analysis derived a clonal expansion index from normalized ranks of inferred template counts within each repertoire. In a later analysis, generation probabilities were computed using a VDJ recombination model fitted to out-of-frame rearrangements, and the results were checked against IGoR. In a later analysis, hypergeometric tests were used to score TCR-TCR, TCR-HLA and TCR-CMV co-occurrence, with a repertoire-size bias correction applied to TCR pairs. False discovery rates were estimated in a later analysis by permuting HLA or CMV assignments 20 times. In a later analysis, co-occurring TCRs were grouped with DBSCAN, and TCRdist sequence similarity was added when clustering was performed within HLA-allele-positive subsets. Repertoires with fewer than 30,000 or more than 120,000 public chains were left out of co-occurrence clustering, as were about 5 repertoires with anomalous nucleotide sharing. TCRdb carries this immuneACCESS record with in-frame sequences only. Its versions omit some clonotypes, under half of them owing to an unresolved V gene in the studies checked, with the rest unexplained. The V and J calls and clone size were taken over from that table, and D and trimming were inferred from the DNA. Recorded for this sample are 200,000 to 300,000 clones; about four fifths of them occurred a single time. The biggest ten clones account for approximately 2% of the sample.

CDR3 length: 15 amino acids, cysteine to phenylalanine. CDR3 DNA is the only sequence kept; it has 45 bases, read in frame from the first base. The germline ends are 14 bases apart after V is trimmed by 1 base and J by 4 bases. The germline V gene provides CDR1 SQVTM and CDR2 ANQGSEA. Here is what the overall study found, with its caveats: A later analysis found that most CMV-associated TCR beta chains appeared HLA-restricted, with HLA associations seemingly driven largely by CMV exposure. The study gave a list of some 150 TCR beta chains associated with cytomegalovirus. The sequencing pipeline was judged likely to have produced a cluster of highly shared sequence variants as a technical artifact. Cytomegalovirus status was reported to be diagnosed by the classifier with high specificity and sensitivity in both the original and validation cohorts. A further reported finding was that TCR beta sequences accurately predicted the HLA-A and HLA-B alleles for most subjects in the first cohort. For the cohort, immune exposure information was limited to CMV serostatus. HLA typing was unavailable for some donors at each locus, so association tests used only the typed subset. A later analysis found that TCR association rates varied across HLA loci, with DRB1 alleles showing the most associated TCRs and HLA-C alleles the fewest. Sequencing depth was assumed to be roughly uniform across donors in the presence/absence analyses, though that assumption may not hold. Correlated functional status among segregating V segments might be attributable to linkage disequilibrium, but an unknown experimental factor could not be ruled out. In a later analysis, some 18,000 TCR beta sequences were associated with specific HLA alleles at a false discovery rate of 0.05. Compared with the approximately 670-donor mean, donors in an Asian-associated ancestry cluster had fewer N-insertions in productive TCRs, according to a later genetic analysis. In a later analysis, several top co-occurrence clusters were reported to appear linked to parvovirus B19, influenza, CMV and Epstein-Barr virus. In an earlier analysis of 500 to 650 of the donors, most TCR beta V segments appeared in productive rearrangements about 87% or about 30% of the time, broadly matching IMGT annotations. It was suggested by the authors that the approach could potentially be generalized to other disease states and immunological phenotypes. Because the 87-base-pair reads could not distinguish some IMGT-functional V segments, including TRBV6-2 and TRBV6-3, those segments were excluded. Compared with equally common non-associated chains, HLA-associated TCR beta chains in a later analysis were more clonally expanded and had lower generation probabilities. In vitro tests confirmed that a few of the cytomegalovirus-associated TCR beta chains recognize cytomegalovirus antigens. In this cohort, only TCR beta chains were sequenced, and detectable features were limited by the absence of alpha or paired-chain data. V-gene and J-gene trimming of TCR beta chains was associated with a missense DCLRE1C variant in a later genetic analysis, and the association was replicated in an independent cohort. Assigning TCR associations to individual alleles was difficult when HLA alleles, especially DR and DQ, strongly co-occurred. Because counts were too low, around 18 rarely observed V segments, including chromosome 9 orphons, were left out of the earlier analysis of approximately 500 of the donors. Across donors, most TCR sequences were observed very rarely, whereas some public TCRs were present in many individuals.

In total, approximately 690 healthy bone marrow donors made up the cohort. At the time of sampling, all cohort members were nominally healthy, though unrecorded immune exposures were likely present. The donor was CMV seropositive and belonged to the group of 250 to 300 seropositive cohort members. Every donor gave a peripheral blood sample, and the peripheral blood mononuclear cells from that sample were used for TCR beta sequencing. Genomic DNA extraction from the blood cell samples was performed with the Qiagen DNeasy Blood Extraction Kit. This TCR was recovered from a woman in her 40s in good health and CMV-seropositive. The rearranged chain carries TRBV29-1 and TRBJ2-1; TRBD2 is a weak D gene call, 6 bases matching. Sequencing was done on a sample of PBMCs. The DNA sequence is TGCAGCGTTGAAGGTGGGGGGATACAGTACAATGAGCAGTTCTTC. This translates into CSVEGGGIQYNEQFF.